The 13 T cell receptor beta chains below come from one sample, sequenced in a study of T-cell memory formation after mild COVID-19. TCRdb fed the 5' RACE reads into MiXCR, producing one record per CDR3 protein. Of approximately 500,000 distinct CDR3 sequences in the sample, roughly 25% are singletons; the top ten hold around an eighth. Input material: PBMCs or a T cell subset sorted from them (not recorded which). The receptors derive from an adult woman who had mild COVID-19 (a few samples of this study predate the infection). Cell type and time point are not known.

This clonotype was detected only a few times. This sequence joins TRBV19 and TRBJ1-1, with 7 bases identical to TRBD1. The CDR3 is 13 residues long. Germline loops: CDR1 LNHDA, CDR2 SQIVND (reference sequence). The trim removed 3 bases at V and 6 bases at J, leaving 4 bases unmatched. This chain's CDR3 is CASSMTGWSEAFF. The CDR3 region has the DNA TGTGCCAGTAGTATGACAGGGTGGTCTGAAGCTTTCTTT.

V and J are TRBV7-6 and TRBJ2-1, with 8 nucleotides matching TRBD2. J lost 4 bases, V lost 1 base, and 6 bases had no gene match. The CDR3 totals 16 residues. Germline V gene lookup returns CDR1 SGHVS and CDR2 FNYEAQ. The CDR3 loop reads CASSLGGRTFYNEQFF. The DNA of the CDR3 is TGTGCCAGCAGCTTAGGCGGGAGGACCTTTTACAATGAGCAGTTCTTC.

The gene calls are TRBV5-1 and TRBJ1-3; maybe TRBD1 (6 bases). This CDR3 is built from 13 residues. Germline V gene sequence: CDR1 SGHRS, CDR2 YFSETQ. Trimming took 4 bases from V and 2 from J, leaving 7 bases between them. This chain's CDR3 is CASSTGTGNTIYF. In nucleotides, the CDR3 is TGCGCCAGCAGCACAGGGACTGGAAACACCATATATTTT.

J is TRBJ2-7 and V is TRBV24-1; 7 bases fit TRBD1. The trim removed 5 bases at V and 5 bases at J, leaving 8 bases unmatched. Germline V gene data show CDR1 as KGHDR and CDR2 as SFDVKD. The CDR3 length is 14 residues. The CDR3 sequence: CATSGPTGFNEQYF. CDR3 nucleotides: TGTGCCACCAGTGGCCCGACAGGGTTTAACGAGCAGTACTTC.

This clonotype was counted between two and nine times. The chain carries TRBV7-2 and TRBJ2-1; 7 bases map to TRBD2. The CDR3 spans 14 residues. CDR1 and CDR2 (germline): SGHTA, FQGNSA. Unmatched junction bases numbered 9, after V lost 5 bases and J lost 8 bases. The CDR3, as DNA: TGTGCCAGCAGCCACTTGGCGGGAGCCCATGAGCAGTTCTTC. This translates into CASSHLAGAHEQFF.

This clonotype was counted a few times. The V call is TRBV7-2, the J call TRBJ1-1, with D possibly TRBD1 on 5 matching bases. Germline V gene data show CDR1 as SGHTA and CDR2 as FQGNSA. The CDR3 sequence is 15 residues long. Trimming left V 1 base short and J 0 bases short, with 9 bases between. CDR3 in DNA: TGTGCCAGCAGCTTAGAGGGACGGATGAACACTGAAGCTTTCTTT. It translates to CASSLEGRMNTEAFF.

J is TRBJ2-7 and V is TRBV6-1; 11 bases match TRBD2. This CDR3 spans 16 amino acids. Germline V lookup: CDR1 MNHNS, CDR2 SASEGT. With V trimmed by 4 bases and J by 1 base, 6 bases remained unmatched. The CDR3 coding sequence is TGTGCCAGCAGTGGGGAGACTAGCGGGGATTCCTACGAGCAGTACTTC. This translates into CASSGETSGDSYEQYF.

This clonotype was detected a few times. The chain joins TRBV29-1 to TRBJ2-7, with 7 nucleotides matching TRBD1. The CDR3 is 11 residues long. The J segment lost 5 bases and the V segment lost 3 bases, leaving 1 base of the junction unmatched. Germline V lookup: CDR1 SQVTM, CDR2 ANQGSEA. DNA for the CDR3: TGCAGCGTTGAGACAGGGCACGAGCAGTACTTC. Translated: CSVETGHEQYF.

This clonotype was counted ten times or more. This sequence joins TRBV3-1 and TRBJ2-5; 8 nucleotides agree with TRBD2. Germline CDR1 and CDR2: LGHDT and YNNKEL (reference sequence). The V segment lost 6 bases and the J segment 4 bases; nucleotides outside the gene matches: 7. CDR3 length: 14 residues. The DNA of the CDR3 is TGTGCCAGCAGTCCCGGGACTAGTGCAGAGACCCAGTACTTC. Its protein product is CASSPGTSAETQYF.

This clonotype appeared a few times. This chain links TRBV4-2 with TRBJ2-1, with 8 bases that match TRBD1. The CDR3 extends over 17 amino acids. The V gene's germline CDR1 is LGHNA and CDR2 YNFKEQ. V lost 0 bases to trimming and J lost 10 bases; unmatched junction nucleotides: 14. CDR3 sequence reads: CASSQDPQGAAYGEQFF. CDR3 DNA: TGTGCCAGCAGCCAAGATCCTCAGGGGGCGGCGTATGGCGAGCAGTTCTTC.

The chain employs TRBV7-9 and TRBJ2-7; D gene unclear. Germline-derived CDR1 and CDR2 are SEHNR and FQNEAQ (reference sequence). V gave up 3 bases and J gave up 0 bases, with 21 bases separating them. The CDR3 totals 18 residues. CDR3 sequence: CASSFSRLAPRGSYEQYF. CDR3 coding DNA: TGTGCCAGCAGCTTCAGTAGATTGGCCCCACGCGGCTCCTACGAGCAGTACTTC.

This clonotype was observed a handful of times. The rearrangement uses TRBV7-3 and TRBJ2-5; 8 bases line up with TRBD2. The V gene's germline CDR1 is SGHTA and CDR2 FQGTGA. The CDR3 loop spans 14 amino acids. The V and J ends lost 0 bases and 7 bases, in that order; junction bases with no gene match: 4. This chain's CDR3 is CASSLTASGGTQYF. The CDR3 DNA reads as TGTGCCAGCAGCTTAACGGCCAGCGGGGGGACCCAGTACTTC.

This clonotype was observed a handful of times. CDR3 sequence: CASTETWGVTDTQYF. DNA for the CDR3: TGTGCCAGCACGGAAACCTGGGGAGTCACAGATACGCAGTATTTT. The J gene is TRBJ2-3, the V gene TRBV12-3 or TRBV12-4; maybe TRBD2 (5 bases). V dropped 7 bases and J dropped 2 bases, with 16 bases sitting between them. This CDR3 spans 15 amino acids.